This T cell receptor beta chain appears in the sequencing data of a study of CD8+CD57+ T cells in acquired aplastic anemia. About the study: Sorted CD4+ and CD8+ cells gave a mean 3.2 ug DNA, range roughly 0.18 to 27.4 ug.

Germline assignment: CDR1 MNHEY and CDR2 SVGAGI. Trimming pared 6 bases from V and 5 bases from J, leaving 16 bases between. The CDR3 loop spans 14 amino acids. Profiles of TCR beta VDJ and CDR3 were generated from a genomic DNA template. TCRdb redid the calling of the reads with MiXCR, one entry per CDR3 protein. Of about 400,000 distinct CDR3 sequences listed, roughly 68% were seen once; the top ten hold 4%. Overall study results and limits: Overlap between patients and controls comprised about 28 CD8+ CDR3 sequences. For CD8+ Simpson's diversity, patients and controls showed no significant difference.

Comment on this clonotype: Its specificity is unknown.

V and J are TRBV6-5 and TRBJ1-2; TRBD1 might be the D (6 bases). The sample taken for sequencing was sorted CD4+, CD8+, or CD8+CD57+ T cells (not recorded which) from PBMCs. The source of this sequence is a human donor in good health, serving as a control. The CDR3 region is CASSSHYRDYGYTF. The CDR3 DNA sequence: TGTGCCAGCAGCTCCCATTACAGGGATTATGGCTACACCTTC.